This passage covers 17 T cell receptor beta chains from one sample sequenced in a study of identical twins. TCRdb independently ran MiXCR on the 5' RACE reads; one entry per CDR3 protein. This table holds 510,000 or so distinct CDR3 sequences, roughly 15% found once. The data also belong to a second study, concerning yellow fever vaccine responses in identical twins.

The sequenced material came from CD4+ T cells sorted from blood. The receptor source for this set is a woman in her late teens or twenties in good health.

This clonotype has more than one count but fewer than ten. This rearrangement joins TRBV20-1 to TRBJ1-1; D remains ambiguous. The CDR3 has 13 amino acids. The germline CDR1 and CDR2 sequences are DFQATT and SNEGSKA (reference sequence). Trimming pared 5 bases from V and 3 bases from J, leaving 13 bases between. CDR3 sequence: CSAPGPWDTEAFF. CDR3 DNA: TGCAGTGCTCCAGGTCCATGGGACACTGAAGCTTTCTTT.

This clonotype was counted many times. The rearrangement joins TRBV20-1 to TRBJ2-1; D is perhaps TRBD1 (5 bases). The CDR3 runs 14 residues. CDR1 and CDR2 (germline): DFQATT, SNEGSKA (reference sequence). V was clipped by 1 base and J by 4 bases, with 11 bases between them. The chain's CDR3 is CSARAWGLYNEQFF. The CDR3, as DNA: TGCAGTGCTAGAGCGTGGGGCCTATACAATGAGCAGTTCTTC.

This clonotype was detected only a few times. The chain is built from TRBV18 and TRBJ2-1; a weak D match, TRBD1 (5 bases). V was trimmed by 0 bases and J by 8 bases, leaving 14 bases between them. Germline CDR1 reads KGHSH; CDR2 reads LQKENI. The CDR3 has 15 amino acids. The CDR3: CASSPPSGYVDEQFF. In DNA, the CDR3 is TGTGCCAGCTCACCACCTTCAGGGTATGTAGATGAGCAGTTCTTC. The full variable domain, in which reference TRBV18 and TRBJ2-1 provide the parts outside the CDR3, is NAGVMQNPRHLVRRRGQEARLRCSPMKGHSHVYWYRQLPEEGLKFMVYLQKENIIDESGMPKERFSAEFPKEGPSILRIQQVVRGDSAAYFCASSPPSGYVDEQFFGPGTRLTVL.

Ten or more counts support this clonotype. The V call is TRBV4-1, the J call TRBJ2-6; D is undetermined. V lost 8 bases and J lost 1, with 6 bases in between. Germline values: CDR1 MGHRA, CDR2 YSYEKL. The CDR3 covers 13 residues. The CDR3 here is CASHQSGANVLTF. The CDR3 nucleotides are TGCGCCAGCCACCAGTCTGGGGCCAACGTCCTGACTTTC.

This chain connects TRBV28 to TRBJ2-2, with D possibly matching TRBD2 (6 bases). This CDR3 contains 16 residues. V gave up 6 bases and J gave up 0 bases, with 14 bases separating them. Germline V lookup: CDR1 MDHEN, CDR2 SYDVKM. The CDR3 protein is CASSPALAPNTGELFF. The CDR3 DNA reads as TGTGCCAGCAGCCCAGCCCTAGCGCCGAACACCGGGGAGCTGTTTTTT.

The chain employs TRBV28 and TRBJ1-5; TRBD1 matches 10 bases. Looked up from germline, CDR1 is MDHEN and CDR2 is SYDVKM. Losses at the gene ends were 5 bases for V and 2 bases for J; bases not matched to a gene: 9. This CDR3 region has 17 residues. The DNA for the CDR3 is TGTGCCAGCAGTGCCGGGACAGGGGTTGTGGGCAATCAGCCCCAGCATTTT. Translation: CASSAGTGVVGNQPQHF.

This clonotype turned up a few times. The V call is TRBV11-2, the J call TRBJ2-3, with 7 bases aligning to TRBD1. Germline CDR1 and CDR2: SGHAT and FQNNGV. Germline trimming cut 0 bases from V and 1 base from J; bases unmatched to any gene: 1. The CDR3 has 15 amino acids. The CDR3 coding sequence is TGTGCCAGCAGCTTAGATGGGACAGGCACAGATACGCAGTATTTT. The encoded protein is CASSLDGTGTDTQYF.

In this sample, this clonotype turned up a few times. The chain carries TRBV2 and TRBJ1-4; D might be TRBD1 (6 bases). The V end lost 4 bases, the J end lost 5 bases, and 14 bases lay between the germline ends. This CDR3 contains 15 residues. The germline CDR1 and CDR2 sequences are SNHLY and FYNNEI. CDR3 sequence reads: CASSALTGNNEKLFF. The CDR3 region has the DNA TGTGCCAGCAGTGCGTTAACAGGGAACAATGAAAAACTGTTTTTT.

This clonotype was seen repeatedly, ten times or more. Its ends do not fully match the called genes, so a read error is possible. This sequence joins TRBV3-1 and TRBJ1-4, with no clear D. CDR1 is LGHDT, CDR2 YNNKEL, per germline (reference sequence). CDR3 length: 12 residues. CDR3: CASSQVGEKLFF. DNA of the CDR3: TGCGCCAGCAGCCAAGTGGGTGAAAAACTGTTTTTT. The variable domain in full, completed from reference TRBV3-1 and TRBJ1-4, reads DTAVSQTPKYLVTQMGNDKSIKCEQNLGHDTMYWYKQDSKKFLKIMFSYNNKELIINETVPNRFSPKSPDKAHLNLHINSLELGDSAVYFCASSQVGEKLFFGSGTQLSVL.

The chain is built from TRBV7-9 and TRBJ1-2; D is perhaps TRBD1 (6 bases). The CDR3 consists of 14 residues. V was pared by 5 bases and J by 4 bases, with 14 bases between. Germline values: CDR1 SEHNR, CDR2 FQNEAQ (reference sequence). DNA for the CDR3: TGTGCCAGCAGCCCGGGGGGCCCGACCTATGGCTACACCTTC. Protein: CASSPGGPTYGYTF.

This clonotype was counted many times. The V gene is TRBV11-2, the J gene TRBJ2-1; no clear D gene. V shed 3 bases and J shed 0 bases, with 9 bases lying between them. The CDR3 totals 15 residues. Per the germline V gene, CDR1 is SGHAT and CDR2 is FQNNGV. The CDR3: CASSFLWSSYNEQFF. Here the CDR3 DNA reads TGTGCCAGCAGCTTCTTGTGGAGCTCCTACAATGAGCAGTTCTTC.

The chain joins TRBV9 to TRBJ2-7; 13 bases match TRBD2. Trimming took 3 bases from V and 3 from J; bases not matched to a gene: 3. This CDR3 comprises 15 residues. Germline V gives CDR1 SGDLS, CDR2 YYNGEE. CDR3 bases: TGTGCCAGCAGCGCCGGGACTAGCGGGGACTACGAGCAGTACTTC. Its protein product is CASSAGTSGDYEQYF.

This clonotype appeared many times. DNA for the CDR3: TGCGCCAGCAGCTGGGAATCGGGAGTTTCCTACAATGAGCAGTTCTTC. As protein: CASSWESGVSYNEQFF. This chain uses TRBV5-1 with TRBJ2-1, with D perhaps matching TRBD2 (6 bases). CDR1 is SGHRS, CDR2 YFSETQ, per germline. The CDR3 sequence is 16 residues long. V lost 3 bases and J lost 1, with 14 bases in between.

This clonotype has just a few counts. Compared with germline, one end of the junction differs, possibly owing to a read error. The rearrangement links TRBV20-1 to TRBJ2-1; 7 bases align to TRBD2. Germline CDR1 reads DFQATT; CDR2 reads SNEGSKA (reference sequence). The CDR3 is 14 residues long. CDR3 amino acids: CSARAGSSGNEQFF. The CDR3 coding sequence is TGCAGTGCCAGAGCAGGAAGTAGCGGGAATGAGCAGTTCTTC.

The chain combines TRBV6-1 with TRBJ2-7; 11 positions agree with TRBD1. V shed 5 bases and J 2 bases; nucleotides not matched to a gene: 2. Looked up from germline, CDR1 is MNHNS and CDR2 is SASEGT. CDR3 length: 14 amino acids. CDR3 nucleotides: TGTGCCAGCAGTCGGGGACAGGGGGCCTACGAGCAGTACGTC. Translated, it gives CASSRGQGAYEQYV.

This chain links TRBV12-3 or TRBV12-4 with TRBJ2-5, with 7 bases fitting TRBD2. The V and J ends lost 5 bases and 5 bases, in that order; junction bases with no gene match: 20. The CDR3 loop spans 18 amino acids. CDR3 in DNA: TGTGCCAGCAGTCCCCCTCTACGCGGGGGTCCCCTCGGGGAGACCCAGTACTTC. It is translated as CASSPPLRGGPLGETQYF.

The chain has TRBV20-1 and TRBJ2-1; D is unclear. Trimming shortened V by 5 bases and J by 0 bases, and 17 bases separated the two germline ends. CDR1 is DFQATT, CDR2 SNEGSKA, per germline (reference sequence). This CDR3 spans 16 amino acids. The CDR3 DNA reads TGCAGTGCTTTTTCTATTGGGGTTATCTCCTACAATGAGCAGTTCTTC. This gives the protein CSAFSIGVISYNEQFF.